The T cell receptor beta chain described here comes from a study of T cell responses to AZD1222 COVID-19 vaccine (dated by TCRdb to the early 2020s). Background on the whole study: A total of approximately 230 trial participants underwent TCR sequencing, of whom about 210 received two doses of AZD1222 and roughly 25 received two doses of the MenACWY control vaccine. Enrollment into the trials was organized by age into subgroups of 18-55, 56-69 and 70-plus years, and those subgroups contained about 160, 30 and 59 TCR-sequenced participants, respectively. The paper's findings and limits, for the study overall: Vaccine-associated CD4 TCRs spanned the whole spike protein, with dominant responses in regions 160-218 and 743-854. Spike-specific TCR breadth and depth rose significantly after two AZD1222 doses compared with day 0 and with MenACWY recipients. Because no day 14 peak-response samples were available, the repertoires could be characterized only after the peak T cell response. Participants were mostly white British, with more females than males. The authors suggested clonal diversity may have been underestimated. Nearly half of unique spike-specific TCRs reportedly recognized epitopes outside regions mutated in the B.1.351 and B.1.1.7 variants. The 56-69-year group was small, and its depth increase did not reach significance, likely because of low power. Conclusions about previously exposed vaccinees were limited because only a handful of AZD1222 recipients were SARS-CoV-2 seropositive at baseline.

In the case of this clone: Its antigen specificity is not known. There are no base qualities to consult, and no much larger clone falls within one base.

Taken with the paper, the label for time point translates to: about 28 days (+/-7) after the second vaccine dose. AZD1222 recipients whose second dose came at about 4 weeks and those whose second dose came at about 12 weeks were combined into one group, since spike-specific TCR depth and breadth did not differ between the two schedules. Vaccinee samples came from UK trials COV001 and COV002, including a single-blind randomized controlled phase 2/3 trial of AZD1222 (ChAdOx1 nCoV-19) in healthy adults. Trial participant PBMC samples were collected at day 0 and day 28 after the second dose for TCRbeta chain sequencing. The CDR3 regions of human TCRbeta chains were analyzed by immunosequencing. Under the source paper's analysis protocol: TCRs in the repertoires were matched against a reference library of SARS-CoV-2-specific TCRs that had been generated with the MIRA antigen-specificity platform. Breadth meant the fraction of unique TCRs that were SARS-CoV-2-associated, whereas depth meant the fraction of total T cells that were SARS-CoV-2-associated. Using the MIRA data, each spike-specific TCR was mapped to the spike region that the TCR reacts to and placed in a CD4 or CD8 class. Log10-transformed breadth and depth values were compared by one-way ANOVA with Sidak's multiple comparisons tests. As stored in TCRdb, this immuneACCESS dataset retains in-frame rearrangements with V and J assigned. A fraction of the clones does not appear; measured against another copy, unresolved V genes explain less than half of the discrepancy, and the remainder lacks a known reason. Clone size and V and J calls were adopted from that table, with D and trimming inferred from the DNA. Here the sample has about 120,000 clones; 75% to 90% occur a single time. Together, the top ten hold 6% to 8.5% of the sample.

Inclusive of the bounding cysteine and phenylalanine, the CDR3 is 15 residues long. Of the read, only the CDR3 DNA is kept; its 45 bases are in frame from base 1. The germline ends are 13 bases apart after V is trimmed by 2 bases and J by 6 bases. In the germline V gene, CDR1 corresponds to SGHTA and CDR2 to FQGNSA. The starting material was peripheral blood, obtained 28 days after the second AZD1222 dose. This sequence uses TRBV7-2 and TRBJ2-2; D gene: possibly TRBD1, on 5 matching bases. The sequence was collected from an adult who received the AZD1222 COVID-19 vaccine. The CDR3 protein is CASSLWEGEAGELFF. The DNA is TGTGCCAGCAGCTTATGGGAAGGGGAAGCCGGGGAGCTGTTTTTT. Where the CDR3 stops, the reference TRBV7-2 and TRBJ2-2 genes take over; the full variable domain is GAGVSQSPSNKVTEKGKDVELRCDPISGHTALYWYRQSLGQGLEFLIYFQGNSAPDKSGLPSDRFSAERTGGSVSTLTIQRTQQEDSAVYLCASSLWEGEAGELFFGEGSRLTVL.